One sample yielded the 10 T cell receptor beta chains listed below, sequenced in a study of T cells in Graves' hyperthyroidism and ophthalmopathy. Amplified regions were TCR beta CDR3 sequences from RNA transcripts. HTBI primers were employed in a first-round RT-PCR of the TCR CDR3. TCRdb fed the multiplex PCR reads into MiXCR, producing one record per CDR3 protein. The top ten hold over 15% of the sample, which has hundreds of thousands of distinct CDR3 sequences, around 19% seen once. Specimen: blood. The source of these receptors is a woman aged 45-59 years with Graves' hyperthyroidism that later progressed to Graves' ophthalmopathy.

In this sample, this clonotype turned up a few times. The chain recombines TRBV29-1 with TRBJ2-3; D call uncertain. V shed 3 bases and J shed 6 bases, with 16 bases lying between them. The CDR3 contains 14 residues. The V gene's germline CDR1 is SQVTM and CDR2 ANQGSEA. DNA for the CDR3: TGCAGCGTTGACCTCGATCACCTAAGGGATACGCAGTATTTT. It specifies CSVDLDHLRDTQYF.

This clonotype showed up many times. The chain employs TRBV6-2 or TRBV6-3 and TRBJ2-1, with TRBD2 identical over 8 bases. The V gene's germline CDR1 is MNHEY and CDR2 SVGEGT. Trimming took 4 bases from V and 10 from J; bases not matched to a gene: 0. The CDR3 length is 11 residues. CDR3 sequence reads: CASSLAGEQFF. CDR3 coding DNA: TGTGCCAGCAGTTTAGCGGGGGAGCAGTTCTTC.

This chain links TRBV11-3 with TRBJ1-5; D is undetermined. The CDR3 runs 11 residues. V gave up 5 bases and J gave up 7 bases, with 6 bases separating them. CDR1 and CDR2 (germline): SGHNT, YENEEA. The CDR3 region has the DNA TGTGCCAGCAGCCCCCGCCAGCCCCAGCATTTT. It translates to CASSPRQPQHF.

This clonotype turned up a few times. This chain links TRBV11-2 with TRBJ1-4; D not resolved. Trimming removed 5 bases from V and 5 bases from J, with 15 bases in between. This CDR3 comprises 15 residues. The germline gives CDR1 SGHAT, CDR2 FQNNGV. CDR3 nucleotides: TGTGCCAGCAGCCCTTCCGGGTCAATAAATGAAAAACTGTTTTTT. Its protein is CASSPSGSINEKLFF.

There are a few counts of this clonotype. This chain links TRBV19 with TRBJ2-2; D call uncertain. The CDR3 has 13 residues. In germline, CDR1 is LNHDA, CDR2 SQIVND (reference sequence). V was trimmed by 6 bases and J by 4 bases, leaving 9 bases between them. CDR3 region: CASRPDATGELFF. CDR3 nucleotides: TGTGCCAGTAGGCCGGATGCCACCGGGGAGCTGTTTTTT.

The V gene is TRBV29-1, the J gene TRBJ1-2; tentatively, D is TRBD1 (6 bases). This CDR3 contains 15 residues. Per germline, CDR1 SQVTM and CDR2 ANQGSEA. The germline V and J ends were trimmed by 0 bases and 0 bases, with 11 bases remaining between them. CDR3 in DNA: TGCAGCGTTGAAGATAGCAGGGGATCTAACTATGGCTACACCTTC. Translated, it gives CSVEDSRGSNYGYTF.

This clonotype has more than one count but fewer than ten. The chain recombines TRBV6-1 with TRBJ1-4, with no clear D. With 6 bases removed from V and 8 bases from J, the gap between germline ends came to 19 bases. CDR1 is MNHNS and CDR2 is SASEGT in the germline V gene. The CDR3 is 15 residues long. Written as DNA, the CDR3 is TGTGCCAGCAGACCACCGGGCCTGGTGGGAGAAAAACTGTTTTTT. Translating it yields CASRPPGLVGEKLFF.

Concerning this clonotype itself: A much larger clone is a single base away; this may be a read error. The chain carries TRBV20-1 and TRBJ2-2; TRBD2 is a possible D gene (6 bases). This CDR3 region has 14 residues. Germline CDR1 reads DFQATT; CDR2 reads SNEGSKA (reference sequence). The CDR3 region has the DNA TGCAGTGCTCAGGGCGGGGTGGGGACCGGGGGGCTGTTTTTT. It is translated as CSAQGGVGTGGLFF.

Of note for this clonotype: Germline and junction disagree at one end, which may indicate a read error. This chain connects TRBV4-1 to TRBJ1-2; unclear D gene. This CDR3 contains 13 residues. Germline-derived CDR1 and CDR2 are MGHRA and YSYEKL. The CDR3 protein is CASSSVGSAGYTF. The CDR3 DNA reads TGTGCCAGCAGCTCCGTCGGGTCGGCTGGCTACACCTTC.

This clonotype has ten or more counts. The chain combines TRBV2 with TRBJ1-1; 7 bases agree with TRBD1. The germline V gene encodes CDR1 SNHLY and CDR2 FYNNEI. J was trimmed by 3 bases and V by 8 bases; bases with no gene match: 9. This CDR3 region has 14 residues. The CDR3 DNA reads TGTGCCAGCGCCGGGACAGACCTTTACACTGAAGCTTTCTTT. This gives the protein CASAGTDLYTEAFF.